The next 8 T cell receptor beta chains were all read from a single sample in a study of shared clonotypes between healthy human individuals. This table comes from immunoSEQ multiplex PCR, and its TCRdb copy is limited to in-frame clones, with some not included. Among 1,500,000 or so clones listed, approximately 96% were seen once. The sequenced sample consisted of naive CD4+ T cells sorted from blood. Sample subset: CD45RA+ positively selected. The receptors derive from a man aged 25 to 45 in good health.

The sample holds one count of this clone. The J gene is TRBJ2-5, the V gene TRBV6-1; D not resolved. Germline V gene lookup returns CDR1 MNHNS and CDR2 SASEGT. The germline V and J ends were trimmed by 7 bases and 5 bases, with 14 bases remaining between them. The CDR3 has 13 residues. CDR3 sequence reads: CASKVSLRETQYF. CDR3 DNA: TGTGCCAGCAAGGTCTCCCTGCGGGAGACCCAGTACTTC.

The gene calls are TRBV28 and TRBJ2-7; 7 bases are shared with TRBD1. The CDR3 length is 13 residues. After removal of 7 bases from V and 2 bases from J, the junction contained 5 bases not matched to a gene. Germline V gene sequence: CDR1 MDHEN, CDR2 SYDVKM. CDR3 DNA: TGTGCCAGCACCCCCGGGACAGCCTACGAGCAGTACTTC. Translated, it gives CASTPGTAYEQYF.

V is TRBV28 and J is TRBJ2-2; TRBD1 might be the D (5 bases). The CDR3 spans 15 residues. Germline loops: CDR1 MDHEN, CDR2 SYDVKM. V was trimmed by 7 bases and J by 5 bases, leaving 17 bases between them. CDR3 bases: TGTGCCAGCAATAGGGGCAGAAGGGGAACCGGGGAGCTGTTTTTT. Protein: CASNRGRRGTGELFF.

The gene calls are TRBV10-2 and TRBJ2-1, with D possibly being TRBD1 or TRBD2 (5 bases each). Germline CDR1 reads WSHSY; CDR2 reads SAAADI. The CDR3 extends over 13 amino acids. V was clipped by 5 bases and J by 12 bases, with 17 bases between them. The CDR3 nucleotides are TGCGCCAGCAGTCCTACCGGGGTTGGGGGGCAGTTCTTC. It encodes CASSPTGVGGQFF.

The chain joins TRBV5-4 to TRBJ2-5; 14 bases are a match to TRBD2. This CDR3 has 17 amino acids. Trimming at V came to 4 bases and at J to 5 bases, leaving 10 bases not matched to a gene. The germline gives CDR1 SGHNT, CDR2 YYREEE (reference sequence). CDR3 loop: CASSQATSGRAGETQYF. The CDR3 bases are TGTGCCAGCAGCCAAGCGACTAGCGGGAGGGCGGGGGAGACCCAGTACTTC.

The chain joins TRBV5-1 to TRBJ2-7; the D is unclear. The CDR3 covers 13 residues. The germline V gene encodes CDR1 SGHRS and CDR2 YFSETQ. V gave up 4 bases and J gave up 0 bases, with 8 bases separating them. CDR3 DNA sequence: TGCGCCAGCAGCCCTCCAGGCTCCTACGAGCAGTACTTC. As protein: CASSPPGSYEQYF.

Only one count was recorded for this clone. The gene calls are TRBV10-3 and TRBJ2-3, with TRBD2 identical over 11 bases. Unmatched junction bases numbered 11, after V lost 10 bases and J lost 5 bases. This CDR3 has 15 residues. CDR1 ENHRY and CDR2 SYGVKD come from the germline V gene. Here the CDR3 reads CATVTSGSSVDTQYF. The CDR3, as DNA: TGTGCCACTGTAACTAGCGGGAGTTCGGTAGATACGCAGTATTTT.

The chain is built from TRBV7-8 and TRBJ2-2; possible D gene TRBD2, 6 bases. Between the trimmed V and J ends, which lost 2 bases and 8 bases, there was a span of 18 bases. This CDR3 comprises 16 residues. Germline CDR1 reads SGHVS; CDR2 reads FQNEAQ. In DNA, the CDR3 is TGTGCCAGCAGCTTATCGGGCGGGACCCCCACGGGGGAGCTGTTTTTT. Translated, it gives CASSLSGGTPTGELFF.